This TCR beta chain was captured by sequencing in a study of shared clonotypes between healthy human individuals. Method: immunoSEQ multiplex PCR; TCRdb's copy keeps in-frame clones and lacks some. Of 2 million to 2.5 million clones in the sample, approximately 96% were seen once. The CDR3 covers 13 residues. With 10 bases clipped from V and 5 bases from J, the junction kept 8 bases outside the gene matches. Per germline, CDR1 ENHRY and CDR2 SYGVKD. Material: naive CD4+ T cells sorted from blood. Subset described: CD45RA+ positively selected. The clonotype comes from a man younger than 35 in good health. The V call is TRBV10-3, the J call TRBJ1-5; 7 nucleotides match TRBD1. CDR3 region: CASTGEKDQPQHF. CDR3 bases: TGTGCCAGTACAGGGGAAAAAGATCAGCCCCAGCATTTT.